Detailed here is one TCR beta chain. Its antigen is not known. These data originate in a study of CD8+ T cells in alopecia areata. The study, taken as a whole, reports: Links between baseline CD8+ expansion and response need larger treated cohorts.

Treatment reported: oral pan-JAK inhibitor, 5-10 mg twice daily. CDR1 and CDR2 (germline): SGHRS, YFSETQ. The CDR3 has 11 residues. Trimming removed 4 bases from V and 12 bases from J; junction bases left unmatched: 7. TCR sequencing used cDNA made by reverse transcription of extracted RNA. TCRdb's table, derived via immunoSEQ multiplex PCR, lists solely in-frame clones and lacks some. This table holds 110,000 to 150,000 clones, roughly 82% found once. The material sequenced was CD8+ T cells sorted from blood, taken at week 4, from a patient treated with tofacitinib. The chain carries TRBV5-1 and TRBJ2-7; 7 positions agree with TRBD1. The clonotype was recovered from a human donor with alopecia areata. The CDR3 coding sequence is TGCGCCAGCAGCGTTGGGACAGTCTGGTACTTC. As protein: CASSVGTVWYF.